Presented here are 9 T cell receptor beta chains from one specimen sequenced in a study of monozygotic twins with inflammatory bowel disease. TCRdb re-called the 5' RACE reads; every CDR3 protein appears as one record, without DNA. This listing includes some 200,000 distinct CDR3 sequences. The sample consisted of blood. The receptor source for this set is a human donor with ulcerative colitis or Crohn's disease, or a healthy co-twin of an affected twin (not recorded which).

The V and J genes are TRBV6-1 and TRBJ2-7. The length of the CDR3 is 14 residues. Germline lookup yields CDR1 MNHNS and CDR2 SASEGT. The CDR3 region is CASLRSQGSYEQYF.

The chain employs TRBV12-3 or TRBV12-4 and TRBJ2-5. The CDR3 runs 14 residues. The CDR3 is CASARTFAQETQYF.

The V gene is TRBV19, the J gene TRBJ2-1; TCRdb designates TRBD1, a call that cannot be tested without DNA. The germline V gene has CDR1 LNHDA and CDR2 SQIVND (reference sequence). The CDR3 length is 15 residues. This chain's CDR3 is CASSSRRGGLNEQFF.

The rearrangement links TRBV12-3 or TRBV12-4 to TRBJ1-1. This CDR3 is built from 12 residues. This CDR3 is CASSWSNTEAFF.

The V call is TRBV5-1, the J call TRBJ1-1; TCRdb's assignment of TRBD1 cannot be checked, as there is no DNA. The CDR3 is made up of 15 amino acids. Germline CDR1 reads SGHRS; CDR2 reads YFSETQ. Here the CDR3 reads CASSLGGQGHTEAFF.

This chain connects TRBV7-2 to TRBJ2-3. The length of the CDR3 is 14 residues. Germline V CDR1 and CDR2: SGHTA, FQGNSA. CDR3 sequence: CASSRSPATDTQYF.

The chain has TRBV5-1 and TRBJ2-2; the TCRdb D gene call, TRBD1, has no DNA to confirm it. CDR3 length equals 14 residues. Germline V gene data show CDR1 as SGHRS and CDR2 as YFSETQ. CDR3 region: CASSSGQGRDELFF.

The chain recombines TRBV27 with TRBJ1-1. The CDR3 has 13 residues. Germline V gene lookup returns CDR1 MNHEY and CDR2 SMNVEV (reference sequence). CDR3 region: CASSLNLGTEAFF.

Here the CDR3 reads CASSFRTETPYEQYF. The chain carries TRBV7-2 and TRBJ2-7; lacking DNA, the TRBD1 call made by TCRdb goes unchecked. This CDR3 has 15 residues. Germline V gene lookup returns CDR1 SGHTA and CDR2 FQGNSA.